This record covers a single T cell receptor beta chain. The data were obtained in a study of blood T cell repertoires in COVID-19. Measured with immunoSEQ multiplex PCR; TCRdb has only the in-frame clones, and not every one. Of over 120,000 clones listed, roughly 79% are singletons. Sequencing was performed on peripheral blood. The sequence was collected from a woman aged 60-70 years with acute or convalescent COVID-19.

CDR3 nucleotide sequence: TGTGCCAGCAGTGAAGCAGGGACAGGGCGCACCGGGGAGCTGTTTTTT. Amino acid sequence: CASSEAGTGRTGELFF. The chain carries TRBV6-1 and TRBJ2-2, with 9 bases fitting TRBD1. The junction had 3 bases not matched to a gene; V was cut back by 0 bases and J by 4 bases. The CDR3 runs 16 residues. Germline assignment: CDR1 MNHNS and CDR2 SASEGT.